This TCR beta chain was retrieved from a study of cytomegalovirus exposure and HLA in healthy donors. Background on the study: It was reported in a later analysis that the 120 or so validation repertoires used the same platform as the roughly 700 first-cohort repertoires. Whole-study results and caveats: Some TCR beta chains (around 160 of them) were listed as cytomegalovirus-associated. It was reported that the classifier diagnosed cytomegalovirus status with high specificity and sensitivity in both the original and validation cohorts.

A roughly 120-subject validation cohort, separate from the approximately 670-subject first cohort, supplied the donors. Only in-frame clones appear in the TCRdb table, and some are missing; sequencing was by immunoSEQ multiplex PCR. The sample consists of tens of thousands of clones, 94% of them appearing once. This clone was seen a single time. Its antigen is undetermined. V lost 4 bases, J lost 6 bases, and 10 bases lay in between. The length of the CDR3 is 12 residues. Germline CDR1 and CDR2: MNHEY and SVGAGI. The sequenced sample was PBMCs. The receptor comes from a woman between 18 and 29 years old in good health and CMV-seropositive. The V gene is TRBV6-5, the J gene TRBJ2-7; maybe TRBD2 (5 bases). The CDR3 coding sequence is TGTGCCAGCAGTTCCCGGACTTTCGAGCAGTACTTC. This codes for CASSSRTFEQYF.